This T cell receptor (beta chain) was found in a study of shared clonotypes between healthy human individuals. Trimming took 2 bases from V and 4 from J, leaving 8 bases between them. CDR3 length: 13 amino acids. CDR1 SGHRS and CDR2 YFSETQ come from the germline V gene. Libraries were prepared by immunoSEQ multiplex PCR; TCRdb keeps only in-frame clonotypes and omits some of them. Of roughly 1 million clones listed, approximately 76% are singletons. The chain recombines TRBV5-1 with TRBJ2-3; D uncertain. This receptor was obtained from a man aged 18-30 years in good health. Sequenced sample: memory CD4+ T cells sorted from blood. Specified subset: CD45RA-negative fraction. CDR3 sequence (DNA): TGCGCCAGCAGCTTCTCCCAATCAGATACGCAGTATTTT. Amino acid sequence: CASSFSQSDTQYF. Complete variable domain (other parts from reference TRBV5-1 and TRBJ2-3): KAGVTQTPRYLIKTRGQQVTLSCSPISGHRSVSWYQQTPGQGLQFLFEYFSETQRNKGNFPGRFSGRQFSNSRSEMNVSTLELGDSALYLCASSFSQSDTQYFGPGTRLTVL.